These T cell receptor beta chains were read from a single sample in a study of cytomegalovirus exposure and HLA in healthy donors. Sequencing used immunoSEQ multiplex PCR; TCRdb keeps in-frame clones, though not all of them. The sample shows more than 95,000 clones, roughly 78% of them seen only once. The sequenced material came from PBMCs. Every receptor here comes from a middle-aged woman in good health and CMV-seronegative. Each CDR3 is given with its conserved first and last residue. D genes are given only for firm matches. Size tells how often a clone was seen (once, few, many) or the class of an expanded clone, and some rows leave it out.

v_gene,abundance,j_gene,d_gene,CDR3aa,CDR3nt
TRBV15,.,TRBJ2-6,TRBD1,CATSRFPGGSGANVLTF,TGTGCCACCAGCAGATTTCCAGGGGGCTCTGGGGCCAACGTCCTGACTTTC
TRBV27,.,TRBJ2-7,.,CASSLLDRTYEQYF,TGTGCCAGCAGTTTACTAGACAGGACCTACGAGCAGTACTTC
TRBV9,.,TRBJ2-2,.,CASSVRNTNTGELFF,TGTGCCAGCAGCGTGCGAAATACGAACACCGGGGAGCTGTTTTTT
TRBV5-1,.,TRBJ1-5,.,CASSLDRNQPQHF,TGCGCCAGCAGCCTCGACAGAAATCAGCCCCAGCATTTT
TRBV6-6,.,TRBJ2-7,.,CASSYSWESGEQYF,TGTGCCAGCAGTTACTCCTGGGAGTCTGGCGAGCAGTACTTC
TRBV11-3,.,TRBJ2-7,TRBD1,CASSPRGVTGVNEQYF,TGTGCCAGCAGCCCGCGGGGCGTGACAGGGGTAAACGAGCAGTACTTC
TRBV5-8,.,TRBJ1-6,.,CASSLIQDGSPLHF,TGTGCCAGCAGCTTGATCCAGGATGGGTCACCCCTCCACTTT
TRBV28,few,TRBJ1-2,TRBD1,CASSQTGGLDYTF,TGTGCCAGCAGTCAAACAGGGGGTCTCGACTACACCTTC
TRBV7-9,few,TRBJ1-1,.,CASSLSSNTEAFF,TGTGCCAGCAGCTTATCCAGTAACACTGAAGCTTTCTTT
TRBV7-2,.,TRBJ1-2,.,CASSIGGRDYGYTF,TGTGCCAGCAGCATTGGGGGCAGGGACTATGGCTACACCTTC
TRBV27,.,TRBJ2-6,.,CASRTYGPVGGANVLTF,TGTGCCAGCAGGACCTATGGGCCCGTAGGAGGGGCCAACGTCCTGACTTTC
TRBV27,.,TRBJ2-3,.,CASTTFPSTDTQYF,TGTGCCAGCACCACTTTTCCTAGCACAGATACGCAGTATTTT
TRBV7-9,.,TRBJ2-7,.,CSSSPRRNSYEQYF,TGTTCCAGCAGCCCTAGACGGAACTCCTACGAGCAGTACTTC
TRBV7-2,.,TRBJ2-3,.,CASKPGGLRSTDTQYF,TGTGCCAGCAAACCCGGGGGTCTACGTTCCACAGATACGCAGTATTTT
TRBV7-9,.,TRBJ1-6,.,CASSPRTEYSPLHF,TGTGCCAGCAGCCCAAGGACAGAGTATTCACCCCTCCACTTT
TRBV5-1,.,TRBJ1-2,.,CASSLAGDYGYTF,TGCGCCAGCAGCTTGGCAGGGGACTATGGCTACACCTTC
TRBV28,.,TRBJ2-7,TRBD1,CASYRGGTGGFYEQYF,TGTGCCAGCTACCGAGGGGGGACAGGTGGCTTCTACGAGCAGTACTTC